This T cell receptor beta chain is from a study of a mutant IDH1 vaccine in newly diagnosed glioma. Study information: Treated patients, averaging roughly 40 years, were about 62% male and around 40% female. Antecedent treatment encompassed radiotherapy, temozolomide, or their combination; the majority received both.

As concerns this clone: Its specificity is not known.

The CDR3 covers 13 residues. Trimming took 5 bases from V and 5 from J; bases not matched to a gene: 7. Germline lookup yields CDR1 GTSNPN and CDR2 SVGIG (reference sequence). Generated by immunoSEQ multiplex PCR, the TCRdb table keeps only in-frame clones and is missing some. The sample yields over 25,000 clones, roughly 90% seen once. This sample's time point: week 23, last vaccination. Mutant IDH1 20-mer peptide, at 300 ug, made up each vaccine dose, with topical imiquimod. This specimen consisted of PBMCs, obtained from a glioma patient whose treatment included an IDH1 peptide vaccine. The TCR comes from a middle-aged man with glioma. The chain combines TRBV30 with TRBJ2-7, with TRBD1 matching over 9 bases. The CDR3 DNA reads as TGTGCCTGGTCTTTTGGGACAGGGCACGAGCAGTACGTC. Its translation: CAWSFGTGHEQYV.